A single sample gave rise to the 9 T cell receptor beta chains below, sequenced in a study of Ad26.COV2.S vaccination and SARS-CoV-2 variants. TCRdb's table, derived via immunoSEQ multiplex PCR, lists solely in-frame clones and lacks some. The data show fewer than 300,000 clones, 70% to 90% seen once. Treatment here: roughly 20 received Ad26.COV2.S at low or high dose, single or two shots; several received placebo; per-sample allocation not given. Sampling was done on day 63 after the first vaccine or placebo injection. Sequencing used peripheral blood, obtained in a trial of Ad26.COV2.S vaccine versus placebo. These receptors originate from a person aged 18-60 years who received the Ad26.COV2.S COVID-19 vaccine or a placebo.

Note on this clone: Within the sample, other DNA sequences also encode this same CDR3. This chain connects TRBV6-1 to TRBJ1-5; D possibly corresponds to TRBD1 (5 bases). Trimming removed 3 bases from V and 0 bases from J, with 6 bases in between. CDR1 is MNHNS, CDR2 SASEGT, per germline. The CDR3 extends over 14 amino acids. CDR3 loop: CASSEQGSNQPQHF. The CDR3 region has the DNA TGTGCCAGCAGTGAGCAGGGTAGCAATCAGCCCCAGCATTTT.

The CDR3 sequence: CASSTRRGTEAFF. The DNA of the CDR3 is TGTGCCAGCAGCACCCGCAGGGGAACTGAAGCTTTCTTT. V and J are TRBV7-2 and TRBJ1-1; D may be TRBD1 (6 bases). Deletions cut 5 bases from V and 5 bases from J, with 12 bases between. CDR3 length: 13 amino acids. Germline V CDR1 and CDR2: SGHTA, FQGNSA.

The table lists this clone with a count of one. The chain recombines TRBV6-5 with TRBJ1-2; no firm D call. This CDR3 has 13 amino acids. The germline V gene has CDR1 MNHEY and CDR2 SVGAGI. Trimming cost V 2 bases and J 7 bases, with 11 bases left between them. The CDR3 DNA sequence: TGTGCCAGCAGTTACGGGGAATGGGGTGGCTACACCTTC. This sequence encodes CASSYGEWGGYTF.

V gene TRBV4-1 combines with J gene TRBJ1-3; 7 bases map to TRBD1. V shed 0 bases, J shed 0 bases, and the junction held 14 bases outside the gene matches. This CDR3 region has 20 residues. Germline CDR1 reads MGHRA; CDR2 reads YSYEKL. In nucleotides, the CDR3 is TGCGCCAGCAGCCAAGATCGACGTTCCGGGACAGCGAGCTCTGGAAACACCATATATTTT. Its translation is CASSQDRRSGTASSGNTIYF.

This clone came up a few times. The V and J genes are TRBV7-2 and TRBJ1-1; 10 bases align to TRBD1. V lost 5 bases to trimming and J lost 1 base; unmatched junction nucleotides: 13. Germline V gene data show CDR1 as SGHTA and CDR2 as FQGNSA. CDR3 length: 18 residues. The CDR3 loop is CASSTTPRDRGQNTEAFF. CDR3 bases: TGTGCCAGCAGCACCACACCAAGGGACAGGGGCCAGAACACTGAAGCTTTCTTT. The full variable domain, its missing parts supplied by reference TRBV7-2 and TRBJ1-1, is GAGVSQSPSNKVTEKGKDVELRCDPISGHTALYWYRQSLGQGLEFLIYFQGNSAPDKSGLPSDRFSAERTGGSVSTLTIQRTQQEDSAVYLCASSTTPRDRGQNTEAFFGQGTRLTVV.

The rearrangement uses TRBV7-2 and TRBJ2-7; D ambiguous. The CDR3 spans 14 residues. CDR1 SGHTA and CDR2 FQGNSA come from the germline V gene. The V end was cut by 5 bases, the J end by 0 bases, with 11 bases between. The CDR3 DNA sequence: TGTGCCAGCAGCCAAGACACCTACTCCTACGAGCAGTACTTC. The encoded protein is CASSQDTYSYEQYF.

The chain couples TRBV2 to TRBJ1-3; 11 bases line up with TRBD1. CDR3 size: 16 residues. Germline V gives CDR1 SNHLY, CDR2 FYNNEI. The V and J ends lost 5 bases and 0 bases, in that order; junction bases with no gene match: 3. The CDR3 spells CASSFGTGGSGNTIYF. The DNA of the CDR3 is TGTGCCAGCAGTTTCGGGACAGGGGGCTCTGGAAACACCATATATTTT.

The chain couples TRBV11-2 to TRBJ2-1; TRBD2 agrees at 10 bases. The CDR3 runs 17 residues. Germline CDR1 and CDR2: SGHAT and FQNNGV. Trimming cost V 5 bases and J 1 base; bases outside gene matches: 8. The chain's CDR3 is CASSLPSGRTSYNEQFF. CDR3 DNA: TGTGCCAGCAGCCTTCCTAGCGGGAGAACGTCCTACAATGAGCAGTTCTTC.

This clone was counted once. In nucleotides, the CDR3 is TGTGCCAGCAGTTATAAAGCAGGGCCCTACGAGCAGTACTTC. Amino acids: CASSYKAGPYEQYF. This sequence joins TRBV6-2 or TRBV6-3 and TRBJ2-7; the D gene is possibly TRBD1 (5 bases). The germline V and J ends were trimmed by 3 bases and 2 bases, with 11 bases remaining between them. CDR3 size: 14 residues. Per germline, CDR1 MNHEY and CDR2 SVGEGT.